The 14 T cell receptor beta chains presented below share a single source sample, sequenced in a study of CD8 T cells in Susac syndrome. Reverse transcription of roughly 0.5 to 1 ug RNA was performed with random hexamers. TCRdb re-called the immunoSEQ multiplex PCR reads with MiXCR, one entry per CDR3 protein. The table has around 130,000 distinct CDR3 sequences, around 75% seen once. Sequenced sample: CD8+ T cells from PBMCs. The receptors here all came from a human donor with multiple sclerosis.

The chain is built from TRBV7-9 and TRBJ2-6; possibly TRBD1 for D (5 bases). CDR1 and CDR2 from the germline V gene are SEHNR and FQNEAQ (reference sequence). There are 18 residues in the CDR3. V was pared by 6 bases and J by 0 bases, with 18 bases between. The CDR3 bases are TGTGCCAGCAGTCAAGGGGTCAGACAGATCTCTGGGGCCAACGTCCTGACTTTC. It codes for CASSQGVRQISGANVLTF. Combining the CDR3 with reference TRBV7-9 and TRBJ2-6 gives the whole variable domain DTGVSQNPRHKITKRGQNVTFRCDPISEHNRLYWYRQTLGQGPEFLTYFQNEAQLEKSRLLSDRFSAERPKGSFSTLEIQRTEQGDSAMYLCASSQGVRQISGANVLTFGAGSRLTVL.

V is TRBV30 and J is TRBJ2-2, with D unclear. The V end was cut by 3 bases, the J end by 5 bases, with 1 base between. Germline CDR1 reads GTSNPN; CDR2 reads SVGIG (reference sequence). The CDR3 contains 10 residues. The CDR3 bases are TGTGCCTGGAGGACCGGGGAGCTGTTTTTT. Amino acid sequence: CAWRTGELFF.

This rearrangement joins TRBV4-1 to TRBJ1-1; TRBD1 is a possible D gene (6 bases). The CDR3 contains 14 residues. Germline V gene lookup returns CDR1 MGHRA and CDR2 YSYEKL. V was cut by 1 base and J by 5 bases, with 11 bases left in between. CDR3 bases: TGCGCCAGCAGCCAAGGTTCAGGGGAGACTGAAGCTTTCTTT. Its translation: CASSQGSGETEAFF.

J is TRBJ2-1 and V is TRBV30, with TRBD2 matching 11 bases. V lost 3 bases, J lost 0 bases, and 7 bases stayed unmatched. Germline values: CDR1 GTSNPN, CDR2 SVGIG (reference sequence). The CDR3 is 17 amino acids. The CDR3 DNA reads TGTGCCTGGAGCGTAGCGGGAGGGCCTTACTCCTACAATGAGCAGTTCTTC. Translated, it gives CAWSVAGGPYSYNEQFF.

The rearrangement joins TRBV12-3 or TRBV12-4 to TRBJ2-7; 8 bases are a match to TRBD2. The CDR3 contains 14 residues. With 5 bases clipped from V and 3 bases from J, the junction kept 6 bases outside the gene matches. The CDR3 DNA is TGTGCCAGCAGTCCAACTAGCGGCCTCTACGAGCAGTACGTC. Translation gives CASSPTSGLYEQYV.

This chain connects TRBV11-2 to TRBJ2-1, with 11 bases aligning to TRBD2. Germline CDR1 and CDR2: SGHAT and FQNNGV. This CDR3 spans 15 amino acids. Unmatched junction bases numbered 8, after V lost 4 bases and J lost 9 bases. CDR3: CASSSVLAGGFEQFF. CDR3 nucleotide sequence: TGTGCCAGCAGCTCCGTCCTAGCGGGAGGTTTTGAGCAGTTCTTC.

There are a few counts of this clonotype. The J gene is TRBJ2-2, the V gene TRBV15; possible D gene TRBD1, 6 bases. V lost 5 bases to trimming and J lost 4 bases, with 23 bases between them. This CDR3 is built from 18 residues. Germline CDR1 LNHNV, CDR2 YYDKDF (reference sequence). Here the CDR3 reads CATSPESGQILPTGELFF. CDR3 nucleotides: TGTGCCACCAGCCCTGAGAGCGGACAGATATTACCCACCGGGGAGCTGTTTTTT.

This sequence joins TRBV12-3 or TRBV12-4 and TRBJ1-1; 7 positions match TRBD1. V lost 8 bases, J lost 3 bases, and 12 bases stayed unmatched. There are 15 residues in the CDR3. The CDR3 DNA reads as TGTGCCAGCGGGACCCCTGGCAGGGGGGACACTGAAGCTTTCTTT. Its translation is CASGTPGRGDTEAFF.

The sample holds a few counts of this clonotype. The J gene is TRBJ1-5, the V gene TRBV6-1; 8 nucleotides match TRBD1. CDR3 length: 14 amino acids. V shed 7 bases and J 6 bases; nucleotides not matched to a gene: 8. CDR1 is MNHNS and CDR2 is SASEGT in the germline V gene. DNA of the CDR3: TGTGCCAGCATCCTCGGACAGGGACCTCAGCCCCAGCATTTT. Amino acid sequence: CASILGQGPQPQHF.

The chain combines TRBV4-3 with TRBJ2-3; 12 bases are a match to TRBD2. CDR1 and CDR2 from the germline V gene are LGHNA and YSLEER. V shed 1 base, J shed 3 bases, and the junction held 5 bases outside the gene matches. The CDR3 loop spans 17 amino acids. The CDR3 here is CASSQGPSGRETDTQYF. As DNA, the CDR3 is TGCGCCAGCAGCCAAGGTCCTAGCGGGAGGGAAACAGATACGCAGTATTTT.

The chain is built from TRBV27 and TRBJ2-1, with 7 nucleotides matching TRBD2. CDR3 length: 16 amino acids. Germline V gene lookup returns CDR1 MNHEY and CDR2 SMNVEV (reference sequence). V dropped 6 bases and J dropped 4; count of bases not matched to a gene: 12. CDR3 sequence (DNA): TGTGCCAGCAGCGGGTCCTTAGCGGGCAAGTACAATGAGCAGTTCTTC. Its translation is CASSGSLAGKYNEQFF.

The V call is TRBV7-9, the J call TRBJ2-1; 10 positions agree with TRBD2. Germline V CDR1 and CDR2: SEHNR, FQNEAQ (reference sequence). The CDR3 runs to 17 residues. J gave up 0 bases and V 5 bases, and 7 bases lay outside the gene matches. For the CDR3, the DNA is TGTGCCAGCAGCCATGGAGCGGGGGGGCCCTCCTACAATGAGCAGTTCTTC. Protein sequence: CASSHGAGGPSYNEQFF. The variable domain in full, completed from reference TRBV7-9 and TRBJ2-1, reads DTGVSQNPRHKITKRGQNVTFRCDPISEHNRLYWYRQTLGQGPEFLTYFQNEAQLEKSRLLSDRFSAERPKGSFSTLEIQRTEQGDSAMYLCASSHGAGGPSYNEQFFGPGTRLTVL.

The chain combines TRBV7-2 with TRBJ1-2; tentatively, D is TRBD1 (5 bases). The CDR3 extends over 15 amino acids. V was pared by 1 base and J by 0 bases, with 9 bases between. Germline V gene lookup returns CDR1 SGHTA and CDR2 FQGNSA. CDR3 sequence (DNA): TGTGCCAGCAGCTTAGGATCAGGGACTAACTATGGCTACACCTTC. The encoded protein is CASSLGSGTNYGYTF.

This chain connects TRBV5-6 to TRBJ1-2; D not resolved. The CDR3 extends over 16 amino acids. The germline CDR1 and CDR2 sequences are SGHDT and YYEEEE. Deletions cut 4 bases from V and 3 bases from J, with 19 bases between. CDR3: CASSPGWHTAYYGYTF. As DNA, the CDR3 is TGTGCCAGCAGCCCCGGATGGCACACGGCCTACTATGGCTACACCTTC. The full variable domain, its missing parts supplied by reference TRBV5-6 and TRBJ1-2, is DAGVTQSPTHLIKTRGQQVTLRCSPKSGHDTVSWYQQALGQGPQFIFQYYEEEERQRGNFPDRFSGHQFPNYSSELNVNALLLGDSALYLCASSPGWHTAYYGYTFGSGTRLTVV.